One and the same sample provided the 30 T cell receptor beta chains below, sequenced in a study of T cell repertoires in cytomegalovirus infection. Using its own MiXCR run on the reads, TCRdb lists one record per CDR3 protein. This table holds approximately 250,000 distinct CDR3 sequences, approximately 22% found once. The source material was CD8+ T cells from PBMCs. The source of these receptors is a human donor in good health (CMV status not recorded). Some clones in this sample may be carry-over from other donors' samples.

This clonotype has a count of ten or more. This chain links TRBV2 with TRBJ2-3; D remains ambiguous. The germline V gene has CDR1 SNHLY and CDR2 FYNNEI. This CDR3 has 14 amino acids. The V end lost 7 bases, the J end lost 2 bases, and 13 bases lay between the germline ends. CDR3 loop: CASIPVTPTDTQYF. The CDR3 bases are TGTGCCAGCATACCCGTCACCCCCACAGATACGCAGTATTTT.

J is TRBJ1-3 and V is TRBV7-9; D is unclear. The CDR3 consists of 14 residues. V was trimmed by 4 bases and J by 5 bases, leaving 12 bases between them. CDR1 is SEHNR, CDR2 FQNEAQ, per germline (reference sequence). The CDR3 nucleotides read TGTGCCAGCAGCTCCGGGGATCAAAGAAACACCATATATTTT. Protein: CASSSGDQRNTIYF. Full variable domain (outside the CDR3, taken from reference TRBV7-9 and TRBJ1-3): DTGVSQNPRHKITKRGQNVTFRCDPISEHNRLYWYRQTLGQGPEFLTYFQNEAQLEKSRLLSDRFSAERPKGSFSTLEIQRTEQGDSAMYLCASSSGDQRNTIYFGEGSWLTVV.

In its sample, this clonotype was seen a few times. The V gene is TRBV10-2, the J gene TRBJ1-1; D unresolved. Germline-derived CDR1 and CDR2 are WSHSY and SAAADI. V shed 3 bases and J shed 5 bases, with 10 bases lying between them. The CDR3 is 13 amino acids. The CDR3 DNA sequence: TGCGCCAGCAGTGAAAGAGAGGTGACTGAAGCTTTCTTT. It yields the protein CASSEREVTEAFF.

This clonotype was recorded at least ten times. The genes are TRBV7-2 and TRBJ2-3; D remains ambiguous. The V and J ends lost 1 base and 2 bases respectively, with 10 bases between them. The CDR3 runs to 15 residues. Germline CDR1 SGHTA, CDR2 FQGNSA. The CDR3 region is CASSLVVTYTDTQYF. The CDR3 coding sequence is TGTGCCAGCAGCTTAGTGGTCACCTACACAGATACGCAGTATTTT.

The chain is built from TRBV12-3 or TRBV12-4 and TRBJ2-1; 9 nucleotides match TRBD2. The CDR3 length is 17 residues. The V segment lost 7 bases and the J segment 1 base; nucleotides outside the gene matches: 11. CDR3 DNA sequence: TGTGCCAGCAAACCCGAGGGAGCGGGGGGTTCCTACAATGAGCAGTTCTTC. Amino acids: CASKPEGAGGSYNEQFF.

This clonotype occurred many times. The rearrangement links TRBV4-2 to TRBJ2-7; no firm D call. The CDR3 contains 15 residues. The germline CDR1 and CDR2 sequences are LGHNA and YNFKEQ. V lost 2 bases and J lost 3, with 14 bases in between. The CDR3 sequence is CASSQYVGGIYEQYF. CDR3 nucleotide sequence: TGTGCCAGCAGCCAATATGTCGGTGGAATCTACGAGCAGTACTTC.

This clonotype was seen many times. The J gene is TRBJ1-6, the V gene TRBV28; tentative D call: TRBD1 (5 bases). The CDR3 has 13 amino acids. The V and J ends lost 7 bases and 9 bases respectively, with 13 bases between them. Germline lookup yields CDR1 MDHEN and CDR2 SYDVKM. The CDR3 coding sequence is TGTGCCAGCACCCACAGTAGGGGTTCACCCCTCCACTTT. It encodes CASTHSRGSPLHF.

This clonotype has ten or more counts. The chain is built from TRBV7-2 and TRBJ2-1; 9 bases agree with TRBD2. V dropped 8 bases and J dropped 0; count of bases not matched to a gene: 8. The CDR3 runs to 16 residues. Looked up from germline, CDR1 is SGHTA and CDR2 is FQGNSA. CDR3 DNA sequence: TGTGCCAGCGGTGGTGGCGGGGGGGCCTCCTACAATGAGCAGTTCTTC. Its protein product is CASGGGGGASYNEQFF.

The CDR3 spells CASSFGGLQTEAFF. The CDR3 DNA follows: TGTGCCAGCAGCTTTGGGGGGCTACAAACTGAAGCTTTCTTT. The rearrangement uses TRBV7-6 and TRBJ1-1; maybe TRBD1 (6 bases). The CDR3 covers 14 residues. Trimming removed 3 bases at V and 5 bases at J, with 13 bases between. Germline V gene data show CDR1 as SGHVS and CDR2 as FNYEAQ.

This chain joins TRBV6-2 or TRBV6-3 and TRBJ1-5; possible D gene TRBD1, 5 bases. V was clipped by 6 bases and J by 8 bases, with 17 bases between them. Germline V gives CDR1 MNHEY, CDR2 SVGEGT. This CDR3 spans 14 amino acids. For the CDR3, the DNA is TGTGCCAGCAGGGACGGAGGGGCCAGAGAGCCCCAGCATTTT. It encodes CASRDGGAREPQHF.

With regard to this clonotype: This may be a read error: a much more frequent sequence differs by one nucleotide. This chain joins TRBV5-4 and TRBJ1-1; D is unresolved. Trimming stripped 2 bases from V and 2 bases from J, with 10 bases between. The CDR3 contains 14 residues. CDR1 and CDR2 (germline): SGHNT, YYREEE (reference sequence). The DNA for the CDR3 is TGTGCCAGCAGCTTTGATGCCACCAACACTGAAGCTTTCTTT. The encoded protein is CASSFDATNTEAFF.

This clonotype has at least ten counts. The chain carries TRBV12-3 or TRBV12-4 and TRBJ2-3; the D gene is possibly TRBD1 (5 bases). Trimming pared 6 bases from V and 2 bases from J, leaving 12 bases between. CDR3 length: 14 amino acids. CDR3 DNA sequence: TGTGCCAGCAGCCGTGGACACCTCACAGATACGCAGTATTTT. This sequence encodes CASSRGHLTDTQYF.

The sample holds a few counts of this clonotype. The gene calls are TRBV7-6 and TRBJ2-1; D may be TRBD1 or TRBD2 (5 bases each). CDR1 is SGHVS, CDR2 FNYEAQ, per germline. Between the trimmed V and J ends, which lost 4 bases and 8 bases, there was a span of 9 bases. The CDR3 spans 12 residues. This CDR3 reads CASSSEGYEQFF. Here the CDR3 DNA reads TGTGCCAGCAGCTCAGAGGGGTATGAGCAGTTCTTC.

This chain links TRBV20-1 with TRBJ1-5; the match to TRBD1 covers 8 bases. Per germline, CDR1 DFQATT and CDR2 SNEGSKA (reference sequence). This CDR3 has 17 residues. The junction had 12 bases not matched to a gene; V was cut back by 1 base and J by 4 bases. Here the CDR3 reads CSARVPLRRGLNQPQHF. For the CDR3, the DNA is TGCAGTGCTAGAGTCCCCCTCCGCAGGGGGCTTAATCAGCCCCAGCATTTT.

This clonotype was seen a handful of times. The chain joins TRBV20-1 to TRBJ1-2, with TRBD1 matching over 7 bases. The junction had 14 bases not matched to a gene; V was cut back by 3 bases and J by 7 bases. The length of the CDR3 is 15 residues. Germline-derived CDR1 and CDR2 are DFQATT and SNEGSKA (reference sequence). As DNA, the CDR3 is TGCAGTGCTAGGGGTCCGGGACAGCTACTCCTTGGCTACACCTTC. Its protein is CSARGPGQLLLGYTF.

This clonotype was found a few times. This may be a read error: a much more frequent sequence differs by one nucleotide. V is TRBV27 and J is TRBJ2-7, with TRBD2 as a possible D gene (7 bases). The CDR3 extends over 13 amino acids. CDR1 MNHEY and CDR2 SMNVEV come from the germline V gene (reference sequence). Trimming stripped 7 bases from V and 0 bases from J, with 10 bases between. CDR3 sequence (DNA): TGTGCCAGCATGGGGGGGCCCTCCTACGAGCAGTACTTC. This translates into CASMGGPSYEQYF.

The chain has TRBV20-1 and TRBJ2-7, with 15 bases identical to TRBD2. The CDR3 loop spans 16 amino acids. The V and J ends lost 3 bases and 0 bases, in that order; junction bases with no gene match: 3. Per the germline V gene, CDR1 is DFQATT and CDR2 is SNEGSKA (reference sequence). The CDR3 region is CSARGLAGGSSYEQYF. In DNA form, the CDR3 reads TGCAGTGCTAGGGGACTAGCGGGGGGTTCCTCCTACGAGCAGTACTTC.

This clonotype appeared many times. The chain recombines TRBV7-9 with TRBJ2-1, with 7 bases lining up with TRBD1. The CDR3 length is 16 residues. Germline assignment: CDR1 SEHNR and CDR2 FQNEAQ (reference sequence). The J segment lost 7 bases and the V segment lost 5 bases, leaving 14 bases of the junction unmatched. The CDR3 DNA reads as TGTGCCAGCAGCCCCCGGACAGGAGAAGGGTTTAATGAGCAGTTCTTC. Translated: CASSPRTGEGFNEQFF.

In this sample, this clonotype turned up many times. The chain employs TRBV5-4 and TRBJ2-7; D tentatively reads TRBD1 or TRBD2 (5 bases each). Trimming left V 3 bases short and J 3 bases short, with 16 bases between. The CDR3 runs to 15 residues. Germline CDR1 reads SGHNT; CDR2 reads YYREEE (reference sequence). CDR3 DNA sequence: TGTGCCAGCAGCTCAACCGGGACCTTAGACTACGAGCAGTACTTC. Residues: CASSSTGTLDYEQYF.

This clonotype was counted between two and nine times. This chain joins TRBV2 and TRBJ2-3, with TRBD2 matching 8 bases. The V gene's germline CDR1 is SNHLY and CDR2 FYNNEI. The CDR3 totals 15 residues. The V and J ends lost 4 bases and 0 bases, in that order; junction bases with no gene match: 3. The CDR3 is CASSVSGESTDTQYF. The CDR3, as DNA: TGTGCCAGCAGTGTTAGCGGGGAGAGCACAGATACGCAGTATTTT. Full variable domain (missing parts from reference TRBV2 and TRBJ2-3): EPEVTQTPSHQVTQMGQEVILRCVPISNHLYFYWYRQILGQKVEFLVSFYNNEISEKSEIFDDQFSVERPDGSNFTLKIRSTKLEDSAMYFCASSVSGESTDTQYFGPGTRLTVL.

This clonotype was picked up many times. This chain links TRBV7-6 with TRBJ2-7, with a weak D call TRBD1 (6 bases). Trimming took 5 bases from V and 5 from J, leaving 19 bases between them. CDR1 and CDR2 (germline): SGHVS, FNYEAQ. The CDR3 runs 15 residues. The DNA of the CDR3 is TGTGCCAGCAGCCAAACAGGGTCCCTTCGGGACGAGCAGTACTTC. It yields the protein CASSQTGSLRDEQYF. The full variable domain, rest sourced from reference TRBV7-6 and TRBJ2-7, is GAGVSQSPRYKVTKRGQDVALRCDPISGHVSLYWYRQALGQGPEFLTYFNYEAQQDKSGLPNDRFSAERPEGSISTLTIQRTEQRDSAMYRCASSQTGSLRDEQYFGPGTRLTVT.

The V gene is TRBV6-6, the J gene TRBJ2-2; 9 positions agree with TRBD1. CDR3 size: 16 residues. Trimming at V came to 4 bases and at J to 4 bases, leaving 7 bases not matched to a gene. The germline V gene has CDR1 MNHNY and CDR2 SVGAGI (reference sequence). CDR3 sequence (DNA): TGTGCCAGCAGTTTTTACCCGGGACAGGGCACCGGGGAGCTGTTTTTT. As protein: CASSFYPGQGTGELFF.

The rearrangement uses TRBV29-1 and TRBJ2-1; 8 bases map to TRBD1. The CDR3 has 13 residues. The germline gives CDR1 SQVTM, CDR2 ANQGSEA. The V and J ends lost 4 bases and 3 bases, in that order; junction bases with no gene match: 2. CDR3 DNA: TGCAGCGTTGCGACAGGGGTCTACAATGAGCAGTTCTTC. Translating gives CSVATGVYNEQFF.

This chain links TRBV15 with TRBJ2-2; no firm D call. Deletions cut 8 bases from V and 1 base from J, with 5 bases between. The CDR3 extends over 12 amino acids. The germline CDR1 and CDR2 sequences are LNHNV and YYDKDF (reference sequence). In DNA form, the CDR3 reads TGTGCCACCCGTCGGAACACCGGGGAGCTGTTTTTT. This translates into CATRRNTGELFF.

V usage is TRBV5-1 and J usage is TRBJ2-5; a weak D match, TRBD2 (5 bases). V lost 4 bases, J lost 0 bases, and 13 bases lay in between. The germline V gene encodes CDR1 SGHRS and CDR2 YFSETQ. The CDR3 has 15 amino acids. The CDR3 sequence: CASSLFDGNQETQYF. The CDR3 bases are TGCGCCAGCAGCCTATTTGACGGGAACCAAGAGACCCAGTACTTC. The whole variable domain, remainder taken from reference TRBV5-1 and TRBJ2-5, is KAGVTQTPRYLIKTRGQQVTLSCSPISGHRSVSWYQQTPGQGLQFLFEYFSETQRNKGNFPGRFSGRQFSNSRSEMNVSTLELGDSALYLCASSLFDGNQETQYFGPGTRLLVL.

As concerns this clonotype: A much larger clone differs by one base, so this may be a read error. The V gene is TRBV28, the J gene TRBJ2-3, with 8 bases that match TRBD2. CDR3 length equals 14 residues. Germline assignment: CDR1 MDHEN and CDR2 SYDVKM. The J segment lost 4 bases and the V segment lost 6 bases, leaving 6 bases of the junction unmatched. For the CDR3, the DNA is TGTGCCAGCAGCACGGGACTAGAGTCAGATACGCAGTATTTT. This codes for CASSTGLESDTQYF.

The chain employs TRBV19 and TRBJ2-7; either TRBD1 or TRBD2 may fit D (5 bases each). Germline CDR1 reads LNHDA; CDR2 reads SQIVND (reference sequence). Trimming took off 5 bases at V and 3 bases at J, with 17 bases between the two ends. The CDR3 runs 15 residues. This chain's CDR3 is CASSLGAAKDYEQYF. The CDR3 nucleotides read TGTGCCAGTAGTCTCGGGGCAGCAAAAGACTACGAGCAGTACTTC.

The V gene is TRBV25-1, the J gene TRBJ1-1; 7 nucleotides match TRBD1. This CDR3 has 13 amino acids. The ends lost 5 bases at V and 5 bases at J; junction bases unmatched: 5. Germline CDR1 MGHDK, CDR2 SYGVNS. The CDR3 DNA follows: TGTGCCAGCAGTTGGGACAGCGTGACTGAAGCTTTCTTT. It codes for CASSWDSVTEAFF.

The chain has TRBV7-3 and TRBJ2-1; 10 bases map to TRBD1. The CDR3 is made up of 13 amino acids. With V trimmed by 7 bases and J by 5 bases, 2 bases remained unmatched. Germline loops: CDR1 SGHTA, CDR2 FQGTGA. Here the CDR3 reads CASTGQGNNEQFF. CDR3 sequence (DNA): TGTGCCAGCACGGGACAGGGGAACAATGAGCAGTTCTTC.

The chain couples TRBV27 to TRBJ2-7, with 7 bases lining up with TRBD1. Trimming removed 5 bases from V and 3 bases from J; junction bases left unmatched: 7. Germline V CDR1 and CDR2: MNHEY, SMNVEV (reference sequence). The CDR3 spans 14 residues. CDR3 amino acids: CASSKQGSGYEQYF. The CDR3 bases are TGTGCCAGCAGTAAACAGGGGAGTGGCTACGAGCAGTACTTC.